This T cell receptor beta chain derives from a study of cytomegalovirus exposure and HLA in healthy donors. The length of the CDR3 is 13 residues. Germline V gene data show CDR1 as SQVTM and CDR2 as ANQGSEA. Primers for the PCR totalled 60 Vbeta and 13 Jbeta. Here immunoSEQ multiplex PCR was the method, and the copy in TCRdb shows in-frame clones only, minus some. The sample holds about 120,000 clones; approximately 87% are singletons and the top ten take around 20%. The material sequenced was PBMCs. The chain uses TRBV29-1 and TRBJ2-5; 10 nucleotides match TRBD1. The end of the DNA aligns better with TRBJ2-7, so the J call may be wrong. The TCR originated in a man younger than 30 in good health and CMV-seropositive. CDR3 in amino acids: CSVERDRGAEQYF. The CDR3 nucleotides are TGCAGCGTTGAACGGGACAGGGGAGCCGAGCAGTACTTC.